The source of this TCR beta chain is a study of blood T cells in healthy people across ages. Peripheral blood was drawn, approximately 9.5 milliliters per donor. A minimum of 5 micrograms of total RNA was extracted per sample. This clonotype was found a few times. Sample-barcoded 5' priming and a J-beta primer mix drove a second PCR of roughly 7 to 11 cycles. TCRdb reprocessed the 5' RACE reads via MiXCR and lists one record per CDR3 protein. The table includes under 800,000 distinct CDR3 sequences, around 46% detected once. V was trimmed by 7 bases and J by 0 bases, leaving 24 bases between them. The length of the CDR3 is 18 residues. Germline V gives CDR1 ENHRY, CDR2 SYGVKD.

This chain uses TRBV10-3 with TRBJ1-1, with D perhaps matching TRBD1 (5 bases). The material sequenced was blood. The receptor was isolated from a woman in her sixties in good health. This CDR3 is CAITPTGGEGLVNTEAFF. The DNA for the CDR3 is TGTGCCATCACGCCCACGGGGGGAGAGGGGTTGGTGAACACTGAAGCTTTCTTT.